This entry lists 6 T cell receptor beta chains sequenced from one sample in a study (dated by TCRdb to between 2015 and 2016). Library preparation employed RT-PCR. These reads were obtained on an Illumina MiSeq. TCRdb cleaned the public reads at Q25 with fastp, built clones with MiXCR and kept in-frame beta chains. Records with the same CDR3 protein are collapsed into one entry carrying the most frequent genes and DNA. Recorded for this sample are about 680,000 distinct CDR3 sequences; 11% to 15% of them occurred a single time. The ten largest clones add up to 3.6% of the sample. Input material: memory CD4+ T cells from blood. Every receptor here comes from a female donor in good health, serving as a healthy control.

This clonotype was observed a handful of times. The rearrangement joins TRBV7-2 to TRBJ2-5; either TRBD1 or TRBD2 may supply D (5 bases each). The CDR3 has 15 residues. CDR1 and CDR2 from the germline V gene are SGHTA and FQGNSA. V was trimmed by 5 bases and J by 1 base, leaving 14 bases between them. CDR3 coding DNA: TGTGCCAGCAGCCGCGATTTCGGGGCCCAAGAGACCCAGTACTTC. This translates into CASSRDFGAQETQYF. The variable domain in full, completed from reference TRBV7-2 and TRBJ2-5, reads GAGVSQSPSNKVTEKGKDVELRCDPISGHTALYWYRQSLGQGLEFLIYFQGNSAPDKSGLPSDRFSAERTGGSVSTLTIQRTQQEDSAVYLCASSRDFGAQETQYFGPGTRLLVL.

This clonotype was recorded many times. V and J are TRBV28 and TRBJ2-7, with 9 bases lining up with TRBD1. This CDR3 region has 14 residues. The V segment lost 5 bases and the J segment 9 bases; nucleotides outside the gene matches: 11. The germline V gene encodes CDR1 MDHEN and CDR2 SYDVKM. Here the CDR3 reads CASSPTLDRGVQYF. DNA for the CDR3: TGTGCCAGCAGTCCCACTCTCGACAGGGGGGTGCAGTACTTC. The full variable domain, with the rest looked up from reference TRBV28 and TRBJ2-7, is DVKVTQSSRYLVKRTGEKVFLECVQDMDHENMFWYRQDPGLGLRLIYFSYDVKMKEKGDIPEGYSVSREKKERFSLILESASTNQTSMYLCASSPTLDRGVQYFGPGTRLTVT.

This clonotype was detected many times. The chain employs TRBV6-5 and TRBJ1-6; a possible D gene is TRBD1 (6 bases). The CDR3 is 17 residues long. Looked up from germline, CDR1 is MNHEY and CDR2 is SVGAGI. V lost 6 bases to trimming and J lost 0 bases, with 15 bases between them. DNA for the CDR3: TGTGCCAGCAGGTCGGGACACAGGTCCTCCTATAATTCACCCCTCCACTTT. Amino acid sequence: CASRSGHRSSYNSPLHF.

This clonotype was observed a few times. The J gene is TRBJ2-7, the V gene TRBV7-2; either TRBD1 or TRBD2 may fit D (5 bases each). With 5 bases removed from V and 3 bases from J, the gap between germline ends came to 20 bases. Germline loops: CDR1 SGHTA, CDR2 FQGNSA. This CDR3 region has 16 residues. The CDR3 protein is CASSPLAGAGHYEQYF. The DNA of the CDR3 is TGTGCCAGCAGCCCACTCGCCGGGGCAGGGCACTACGAGCAGTACTTC.

This clonotype was picked up a small number of times. The rearrangement links TRBV15 to TRBJ2-5; possibly TRBD2 for D (5 bases). V dropped 5 bases and J dropped 5 bases, with 18 bases sitting between them. The CDR3 is 15 residues long. The germline gives CDR1 LNHNV, CDR2 YYDKDF (reference sequence). The CDR3 is CATSAQTHRGETQYF. DNA for the CDR3: TGTGCCACCAGCGCTCAGACTCACCGAGGGGAGACCCAGTACTTC.

V gene TRBV5-1 combines with J gene TRBJ1-1, with D tentatively TRBD1 (5 bases). The V end lost 0 bases, the J end lost 4 bases, and 10 bases lay between the germline ends. The CDR3 runs 14 residues. Germline V lookup: CDR1 SGHRS, CDR2 YFSETQ. The CDR3 reads CASSLAATGTEAFF. In DNA, the CDR3 is TGCGCCAGCAGCTTGGCGGCCACAGGCACTGAAGCTTTCTTT.